This T cell receptor (beta chain) stems from a study of T cells after yellow fever vaccination. This clonotype was seen many times. V lost 7 bases and J lost 1, with 17 bases in between. Germline lookup yields CDR1 SQVTM and CDR2 ANQGSEA. The CDR3 runs 16 residues. Synthesis of TCR cDNA relied on 5'RACE template switching, which attached a universal primer site and UMIs. TCRdb re-called the 5' RACE reads with MiXCR, one entry per CDR3 protein. The sample lists approximately 250,000 distinct CDR3 sequences, 6.5% to 7.5% seen once, with 0.85% to 1.2% in the top ten. Sequenced material: CD4+ T cells sorted from PBMCs, taken on the day of the yellow fever booster vaccination. The clonotype originates from a man aged 30 to 45 who received the YFV17D yellow fever vaccine. The chain employs TRBV29-1 and TRBJ2-6, with D perhaps matching TRBD1 (6 bases). This CDR3 reads CSADTGINSGANVLTF. The CDR3 DNA is TGCAGCGCAGATACAGGGATCAATTCTGGGGCCAACGTCCTGACTTTC.